These T cell receptor beta chains were read from a single sample in a study of early stage breast cancer tumors. This table comes from immunoSEQ multiplex PCR, and its TCRdb copy is limited to in-frame clones, with some not included. The table lists about 72,000 clones, under 85% of them singletons. Sequencing used blood. The receptors shown here come from a person aged 60 to 70 with breast cancer. Both conserved end residues are trimmed from each CDR3.

J gene	V gene	CDR3 protein
TRBJ1-1	TRBV18	ASSPPGQQDTEAF
TRBJ1-5	TRBV5-4	ASSPGAVGPQH
TRBJ1-2	TRBV6-1	ASSEGAGAYGYT
TRBJ2-1	TRBV27	ASSGLAAPNEQF
TRBJ2-2	TRBV7-9	ASSFLYTGELF
TRBJ2-1	TRBV19	ASSVQVNEQF
TRBJ2-3	TRBV5-4	ASSLEVIRGPDTQY
TRBJ2-5	TRBV5-5	ASSPDATPGHQETQY
TRBJ2-7	TRBV7-3	ASSFLVEQY
TRBJ2-5	TRBV5-1	ASSLGLAGGQETQY
TRBJ1-2	TRBV28	ASTLLGDGYT
TRBJ1-4	TRBV27	ASSFSPRGVDEKLF
TRBJ2-7	TRBV11-3	ASSLSVRVTSLSYEQY
TRBJ2-7	TRBV29-1	SVEGRAGGSSYEQY
TRBJ1-6	TRBV2	ASSVGQGSRASPLH
TRBJ1-1	TRBV5-1	ASSFGEDTEAF
TRBJ1-6	TRBV5-8	ASSSRDRNSPLH
TRBJ2-2	TRBV28	ASGPGTGYTGELF
TRBJ1-4	TRBV18	ASSPLGGYREKLF
TRBJ2-5	TRBV7-9	ASLQGLRQETQY
TRBJ2-1	TRBV7-6	ASSFKDEQF
TRBJ1-2	TRBV28	ASSLGQSNYGYT
TRBJ2-7	TRBV10-2	ASSESGGARYEQY
TRBJ1-2	TRBV28	ASREGTAYGYT
TRBJ2-1	TRBV9	ASSVVSGDTQQF
TRBJ2-1	TRBV7-9	ASSLLAGGPFGNEQF
TRBJ2-7	TRBV7-9	ASSTPLTSGGSGEQY
TRBJ1-1	TRBV11-2	ASSVRDEAF
TRBJ1-2	TRBV6-6	ASAAGSPYGYT
TRBJ2-5	TRBV5-1	ASSLIGKETQY
TRBJ2-1	TRBV25-1	ASSLTRGNEQF
TRBJ2-7	TRBV19	ASSIGGRLSYEQY
TRBJ2-3	TRBV7-9	ASSLNRADTQY
TRBJ2-1	TRBV7-3	ASRRTSGSYNEQF
TRBJ2-5	TRBV5-4	ASSLLPGETQY
TRBJ2-4	TRBV28	ASSFPTARLAGGLAKNIQY
TRBJ2-7	TRBV6-1	ASSEVAASYEQY
TRBJ1-1	TRBV7-2	ASSSSGEAF
TRBJ2-5	TRBV6-6	ASRSQDQETQY
TRBJ2-5	TRBV7-6	ASSLLGSSGQETQY
TRBJ2-3	TRBV5-1	ASSPEQGTDTQY
TRBJ2-7	TRBV11-2	ASSFGVYEQY
TRBJ2-6	TRBV28	ASSFPGSGANVLT
TRBJ1-2	TRBV5-6	ASSGRDRDHGYT
TRBJ2-2	TRBV29-1	SVGSINTGELF
TRBJ2-3	TRBV28	ASEGGSGRGTDTQY
TRBJ2-2	TRBV11-2	ASSLLAGSGELF
TRBJ1-1	TRBV11-3	ASSLRENTEAF
TRBJ1-2	TRBV5-5	ASSIAGTGGDGYT
TRBJ1-1	TRBV15	ATSRDLEGAAF
TRBJ1-5	TRBV7-2	ASSLQGAGGWIYQPQH
TRBJ2-5	TRBV11-2	ASSLGWGRADETQY
TRBJ2-3	TRBV5-5	ASSSWTSRSSDTQY